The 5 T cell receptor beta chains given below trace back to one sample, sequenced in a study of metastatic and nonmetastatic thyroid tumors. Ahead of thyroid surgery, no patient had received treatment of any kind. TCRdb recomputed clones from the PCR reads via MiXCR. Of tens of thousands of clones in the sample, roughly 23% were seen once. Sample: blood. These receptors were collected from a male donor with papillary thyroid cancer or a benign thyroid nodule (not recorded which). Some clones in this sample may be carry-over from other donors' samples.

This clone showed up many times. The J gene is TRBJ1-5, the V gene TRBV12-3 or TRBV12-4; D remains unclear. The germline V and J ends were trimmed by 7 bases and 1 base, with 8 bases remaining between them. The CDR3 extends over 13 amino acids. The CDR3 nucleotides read TGTGCCAGCACTTTGGGGAGCAATCAGCCCCAGCATTTT. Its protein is CASTLGSNQPQHF.

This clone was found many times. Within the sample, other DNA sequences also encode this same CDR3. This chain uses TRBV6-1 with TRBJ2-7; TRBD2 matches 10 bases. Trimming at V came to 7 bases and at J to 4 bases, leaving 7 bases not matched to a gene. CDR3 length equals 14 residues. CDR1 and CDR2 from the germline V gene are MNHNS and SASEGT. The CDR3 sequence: CASKPGLANYEQYF. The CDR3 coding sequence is TGTGCCAGCAAGCCGGGACTAGCGAATTACGAGCAGTACTTC.

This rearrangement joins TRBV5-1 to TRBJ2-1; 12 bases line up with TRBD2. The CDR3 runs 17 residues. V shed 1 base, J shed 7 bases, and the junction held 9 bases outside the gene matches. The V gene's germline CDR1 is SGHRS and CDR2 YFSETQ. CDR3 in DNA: TGCGCCAGCAGCTTGTCCCTAGCGGGGGGGCCATCAAATGAGCAGTTCTTC. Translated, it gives CASSLSLAGGPSNEQFF.

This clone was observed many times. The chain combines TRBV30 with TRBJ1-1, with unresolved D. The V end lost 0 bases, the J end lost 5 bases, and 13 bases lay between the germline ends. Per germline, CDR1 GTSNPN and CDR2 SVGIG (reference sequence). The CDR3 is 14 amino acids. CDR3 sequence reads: CAWSVRPRGTEAFF. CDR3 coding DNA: TGTGCCTGGAGTGTTCGGCCCCGGGGAACTGAAGCTTTCTTT.

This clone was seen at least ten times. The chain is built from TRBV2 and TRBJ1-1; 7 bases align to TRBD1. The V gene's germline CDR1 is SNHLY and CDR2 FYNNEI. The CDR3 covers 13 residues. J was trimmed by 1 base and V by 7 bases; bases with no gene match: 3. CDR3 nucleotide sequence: TGTGCCAGCAAAGACAGGGCGAACACTGAAGCTTTCTTT. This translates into CASKDRANTEAFF.